These 15 T cell receptor beta chains originate from one sample sequenced in a study of beta chain features in type 1 diabetes. Study results and caveats: For Type 1 diabetes patients, all four CD4+ subsets carried TCRB CDR3s that were moderately but significantly shorter.

These receptors are not linked to any known antigen. Sequenced material consisted of expressed TCRB transcripts (all of the isolated RNA was reverse transcribed). Profiled with immunoSEQ multiplex PCR; TCRdb holds only in-frame clones, not every one. The table lists 100,000 to 150,000 clones, around 15% of them singletons. What was sequenced was central memory CD4+ T cells from blood. Receptors originate from a young man with type 1 diabetes.

This clone was observed many times. The chain recombines TRBV2 with TRBJ2-1; D is undetermined. Germline values: CDR1 SNHLY, CDR2 FYNNEI. The CDR3 has 14 residues. V lost 8 bases and J 2 bases, leaving 13 bases between the germline ends. The CDR3 bases are TGTGCCAGCTCCGGCCCGGGTACCTACAATGAGCAGTTCTTC. As protein: CASSGPGTYNEQFF.

The CDR3 nucleotides are TGTGCCAGCAGCTTATTCAGTCCGGGAGCAACCAAAAACATTCAGTACTTC. It translates to CASSLFSPGATKNIQYF. The chain combines TRBV11-3 with TRBJ2-4, with a weak D call TRBD2 (6 bases). Germline V gene data show CDR1 as SGHNT and CDR2 as YENEEA. V dropped 2 bases and J dropped 2 bases, with 16 bases sitting between them. The CDR3 sequence is 17 residues long.

V and J are TRBV9 and TRBJ2-5; 14 bases are shared with TRBD2. Germline CDR1 and CDR2: SGDLS and YYNGEE. This CDR3 is 16 amino acids long. J was trimmed by 5 bases and V by 4 bases; bases with no gene match: 7. In nucleotides, the CDR3 is TGTGCCAGCAGCCCCGGGACTAGCGGGGGCCCTGAGACCCAGTACTTC. It yields the protein CASSPGTSGGPETQYF.

This chain links TRBV5-1 with TRBJ2-3; D gene ambiguous. V lost 3 bases, J lost 2 bases, and 13 bases lay in between. CDR1 SGHRS and CDR2 YFSETQ come from the germline V gene. The CDR3 is 15 residues long. The CDR3 DNA is TGCGCCAGCAGCTCCTTTGACTCTCCCACAGATACGCAGTATTTT. Translated: CASSSFDSPTDTQYF.

This clone was picked up a small number of times. The CDR3 bases are TGTGCCAGCAGCTTAGGGACAGGGACCACCGGGGAGCTGTTTTTT. Translation: CASSLGTGTTGELFF. The chain carries TRBV7-2 and TRBJ2-2; 8 positions match TRBD1. The V gene end was trimmed by 1 base and the J gene end by 4 bases; junction bases not matched to a gene: 2. CDR1 is SGHTA and CDR2 is FQGNSA in the germline V gene. The CDR3 has 15 amino acids.

This chain connects TRBV7-2 to TRBJ1-2; 9 nucleotides line up with TRBD1. V was clipped by 5 bases and J by 4 bases; unmatched bases: 5. Germline lookup yields CDR1 SGHTA and CDR2 FQGNSA. The CDR3 loop spans 14 amino acids. The CDR3 sequence: CASSTTGGSYGYTF. The DNA of the CDR3 is TGTGCCAGCAGCACCACAGGGGGCAGCTATGGCTACACCTTC.

This clone was seen a handful of times. Additional DNA sequences in this sample encode the identical CDR3. The rearrangement links TRBV10-3 to TRBJ2-7, with 7 bases matching TRBD2. V was pared by 4 bases and J by 2 bases, with 5 bases of the junction left unmatched. The germline gives CDR1 ENHRY, CDR2 SYGVKD. The CDR3 runs 14 residues. This CDR3 reads CAISGGAGPYEQYF. The CDR3 DNA reads TGTGCCATCAGTGGTGGAGCGGGACCCTACGAGCAGTACTTC.

This clone was observed a handful of times. V and J are TRBV7-9 and TRBJ2-1; perhaps TRBD2 as D (6 bases). Germline V gives CDR1 SEHNR, CDR2 FQNEAQ (reference sequence). The CDR3 runs to 15 residues. Trimming cost V 2 bases and J 1 base, with 9 bases left between them. For the CDR3, the DNA is TGTGCCAGCAGCTTACTGGGGGGTTCCTACAATGAGCAGTTCTTC. Encoded protein: CASSLLGGSYNEQFF. The variable domain in full, completed from reference TRBV7-9 and TRBJ2-1, reads DTGVSQNPRHKITKRGQNVTFRCDPISEHNRLYWYRQTLGQGPEFLTYFQNEAQLEKSRLLSDRFSAERPKGSFSTLEIQRTEQGDSAMYLCASSLLGGSYNEQFFGPGTRLTVL.

The chain has TRBV4-2 and TRBJ2-2, with D perhaps matching TRBD2 (6 bases). Germline loops: CDR1 LGHNA, CDR2 YNFKEQ. The V and J ends lost 1 base and 7 bases respectively, with 7 bases between them. The CDR3 is made up of 13 amino acids. The CDR3: CASSQVGGGELFF. The CDR3 DNA is TGTGCCAGCAGCCAAGTGGGAGGCGGGGAGCTGTTTTTT.

This clone was seen a few times. The chain links TRBV27 to TRBJ2-7, with D hard to call. Germline assignment: CDR1 MNHEY and CDR2 SMNVEV (reference sequence). CDR3 length: 12 amino acids. Trimming shortened V by 5 bases and J by 6 bases, and 11 bases separated the two germline ends. CDR3 protein: CASSTAFGEQYF. The DNA for the CDR3 is TGTGCCAGCAGTACAGCCTTCGGCGAGCAGTACTTC.

This clone was observed at least ten times. The rearrangement joins TRBV5-1 to TRBJ2-3, with D perhaps matching TRBD1 (7 bases). With 1 base removed from V and 2 bases from J, the gap between germline ends came to 11 bases. CDR3 length: 15 amino acids. Germline V gives CDR1 SGHRS, CDR2 YFSETQ. CDR3 amino acids: CASSLQGGTTDTQYF. DNA of the CDR3: TGCGCCAGCAGCTTGCAGGGGGGCACCACAGATACGCAGTATTTT.

The chain recombines TRBV27 with TRBJ2-7; D gene unclear. The germline V gene has CDR1 MNHEY and CDR2 SMNVEV (reference sequence). Trimming took 5 bases from V and 3 from J, leaving 14 bases between them. This CDR3 comprises 14 residues. This CDR3 is CASSASRLDYEQYF. The CDR3 DNA reads as TGTGCCAGCAGTGCCTCCAGGCTAGACTACGAGCAGTACTTC.

The chain links TRBV18 to TRBJ2-1; D is ambiguous. Germline values: CDR1 KGHSH, CDR2 LQKENI. The V gene lost 2 bases and the J gene lost 10 bases, with 12 bases spanning the gap. The CDR3 loop spans 13 amino acids. DNA of the CDR3: TGTGCCAGCTCACCAGGGCCCCAGAGCGAGCAGTTCTTC. The encoded protein is CASSPGPQSEQFF.

The chain combines TRBV11-2 with TRBJ2-2; tentatively, D is TRBD1 (5 bases). Germline-derived CDR1 and CDR2 are SGHAT and FQNNGV. Trimming shortened V by 2 bases and J by 1 base, and 5 bases separated the two germline ends. The CDR3 spans 14 residues. In DNA form, the CDR3 reads TGTGCCAGCAGCTTACAGGGGAACACCGGGGAGCTGTTTTTT. Protein: CASSLQGNTGELFF.

There are a few counts of this clone. The chain joins TRBV18 to TRBJ2-5, with 8 bases aligning to TRBD1. V lost 1 base and J lost 2; bases outside the gene matches: 3. The germline V gene encodes CDR1 KGHSH and CDR2 LQKENI. CDR3 length equals 15 residues. The CDR3 coding sequence is TGTGCCAGCTCACCACTGACAGGGGATCAAGAGACCCAGTACTTC. Encoded protein: CASSPLTGDQETQYF.